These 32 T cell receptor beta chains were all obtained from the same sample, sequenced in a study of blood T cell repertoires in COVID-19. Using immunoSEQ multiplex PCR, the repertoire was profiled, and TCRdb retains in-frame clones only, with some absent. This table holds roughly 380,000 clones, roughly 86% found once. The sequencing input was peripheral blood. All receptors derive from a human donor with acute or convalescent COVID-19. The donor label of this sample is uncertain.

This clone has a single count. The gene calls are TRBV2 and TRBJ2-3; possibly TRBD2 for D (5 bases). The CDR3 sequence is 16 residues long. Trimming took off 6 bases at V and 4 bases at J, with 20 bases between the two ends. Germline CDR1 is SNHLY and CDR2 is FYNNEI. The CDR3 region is CASRQRPSQFADTQYF. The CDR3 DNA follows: TGTGCCAGCAGACAGCGGCCTTCTCAATTCGCAGATACGCAGTATTTT. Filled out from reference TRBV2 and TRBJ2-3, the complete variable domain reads EPEVTQTPSHQVTQMGQEVILRCVPISNHLYFYWYRQILGQKVEFLVSFYNNEISEKSEIFDDQFSVERPDGSNFTLKIRSTKLEDSAMYFCASRQRPSQFADTQYFGPGTRLTVL.

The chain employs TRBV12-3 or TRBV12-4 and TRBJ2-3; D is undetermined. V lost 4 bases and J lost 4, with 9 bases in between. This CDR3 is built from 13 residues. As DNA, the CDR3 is TGTGCCAGCAGTTCCCCCCCCGCAGATACGCAGTATTTT. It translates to CASSSPPADTQYF.

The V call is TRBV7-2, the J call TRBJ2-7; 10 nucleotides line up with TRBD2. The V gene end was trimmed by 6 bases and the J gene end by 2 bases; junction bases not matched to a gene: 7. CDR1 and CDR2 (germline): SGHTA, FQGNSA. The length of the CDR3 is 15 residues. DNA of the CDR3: TGTGCCAGCAGTAGCCGCCTAGCGGGGGCCTACGAGCAGTACTTC. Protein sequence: CASSSRLAGAYEQYF.

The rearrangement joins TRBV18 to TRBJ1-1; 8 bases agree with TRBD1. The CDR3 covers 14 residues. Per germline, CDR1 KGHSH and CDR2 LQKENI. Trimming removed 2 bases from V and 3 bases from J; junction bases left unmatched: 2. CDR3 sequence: CASSPSRGHTEAFF. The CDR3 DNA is TGTGCCAGCTCACCAAGCAGGGGGCACACTGAAGCTTTCTTT.

The chain's CDR3 is CASSITGTAKNIQYF. The CDR3 coding sequence is TGTGCCAGTAGTATAACAGGGACCGCCAAAAACATTCAGTACTTC. The genes are TRBV19 and TRBJ2-4; D is possibly TRBD1 (6 bases). The V end was cut by 2 bases, the J end by 1 base, with 9 bases between. Germline V gene sequence: CDR1 LNHDA, CDR2 SQIVND (reference sequence). The CDR3 contains 15 residues.

The CDR3 region is CASSVGPGGPYGYTF. CDR3 bases: TGTGCCAGCAGCGTAGGTCCAGGGGGGCCCTATGGCTACACCTTC. This chain uses TRBV9 with TRBJ1-2, with 7 bases fitting TRBD1. Germline V lookup: CDR1 SGDLS, CDR2 YYNGEE. V lost 0 bases and J lost 4; bases outside the gene matches: 6. This CDR3 region has 15 residues.

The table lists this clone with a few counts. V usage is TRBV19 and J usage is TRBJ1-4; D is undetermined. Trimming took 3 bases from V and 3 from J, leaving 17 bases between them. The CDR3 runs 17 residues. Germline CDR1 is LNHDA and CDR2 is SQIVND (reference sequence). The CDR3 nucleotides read TGTGCCAGTAGTATTCTCCTCCGGGGAGGACCTAATGAAAAACTGTTTTTT. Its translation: CASSILLRGGPNEKLFF.

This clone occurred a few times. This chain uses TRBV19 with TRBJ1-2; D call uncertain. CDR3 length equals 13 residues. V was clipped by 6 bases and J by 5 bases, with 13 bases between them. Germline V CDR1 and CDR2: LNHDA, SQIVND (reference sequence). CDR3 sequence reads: CASRRKGRYGYTF. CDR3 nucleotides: TGTGCCAGTAGACGGAAAGGGAGGTATGGCTACACCTTC.

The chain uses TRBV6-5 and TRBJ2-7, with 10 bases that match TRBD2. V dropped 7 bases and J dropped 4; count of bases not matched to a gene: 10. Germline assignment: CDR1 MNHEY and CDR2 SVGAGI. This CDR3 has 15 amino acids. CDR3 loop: CASTLTGTSVYEQYF. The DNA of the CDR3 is TGTGCCAGCACCCTAACCGGGACTAGCGTTTACGAGCAGTACTTC.

The CDR3 protein is CSVQTDLNYGYTF. The CDR3 nucleotides read TGCAGCGTTCAAACAGATCTAAACTATGGCTACACCTTC. The chain employs TRBV29-1 and TRBJ1-2; D gene uncertain. CDR3 length: 13 amino acids. CDR1 and CDR2 (germline): SQVTM, ANQGSEA. The V gene lost 5 bases and the J gene lost 2 bases, with 12 bases spanning the gap.

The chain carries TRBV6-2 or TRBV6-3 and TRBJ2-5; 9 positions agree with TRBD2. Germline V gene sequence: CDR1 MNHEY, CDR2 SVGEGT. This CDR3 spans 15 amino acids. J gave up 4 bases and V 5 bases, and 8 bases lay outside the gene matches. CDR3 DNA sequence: TGTGCCAGCAGTACTGCGGCGGGGGGGCGAGAGACCCAGTACTTC. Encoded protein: CASSTAAGGRETQYF.

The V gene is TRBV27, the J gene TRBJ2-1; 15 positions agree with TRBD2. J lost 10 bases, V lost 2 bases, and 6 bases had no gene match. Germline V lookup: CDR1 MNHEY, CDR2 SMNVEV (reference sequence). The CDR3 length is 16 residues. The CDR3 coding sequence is TGTGCCAGCAGTTTACCGGGACTAGCGGGAGGTAGGGAGCAGTTCTTC. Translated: CASSLPGLAGGREQFF.

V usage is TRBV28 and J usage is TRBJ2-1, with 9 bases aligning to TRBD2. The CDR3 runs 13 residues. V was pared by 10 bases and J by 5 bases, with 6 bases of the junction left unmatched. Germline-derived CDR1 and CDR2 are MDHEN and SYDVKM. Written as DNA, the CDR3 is TGTGCCACCAATAGCGGGAGAGACAATGAGCAGTTCTTC. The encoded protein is CATNSGRDNEQFF.

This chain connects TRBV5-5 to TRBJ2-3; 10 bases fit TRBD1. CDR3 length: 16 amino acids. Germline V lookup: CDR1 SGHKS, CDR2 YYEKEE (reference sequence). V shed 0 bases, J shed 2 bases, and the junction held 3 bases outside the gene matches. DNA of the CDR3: TGTGCCAGCAGCTTGGTGGGACAGGGGTTCACAGATACGCAGTATTTT. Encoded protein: CASSLVGQGFTDTQYF.

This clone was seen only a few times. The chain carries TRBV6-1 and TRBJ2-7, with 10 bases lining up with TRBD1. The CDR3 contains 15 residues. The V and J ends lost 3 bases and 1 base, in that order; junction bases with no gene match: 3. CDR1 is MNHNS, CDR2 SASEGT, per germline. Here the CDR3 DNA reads TGTGCCAGCAGTGATCGGGACAGGGGATCCTACGAGCAGTACTTC. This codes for CASSDRDRGSYEQYF.

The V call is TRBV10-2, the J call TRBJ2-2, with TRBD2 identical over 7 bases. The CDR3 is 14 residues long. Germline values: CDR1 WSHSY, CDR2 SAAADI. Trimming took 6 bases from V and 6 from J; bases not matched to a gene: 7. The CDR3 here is CASRVAGGAGELFF. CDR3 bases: TGCGCCAGCAGGGTGGCTGGGGGGGCCGGGGAGCTGTTTTTT.

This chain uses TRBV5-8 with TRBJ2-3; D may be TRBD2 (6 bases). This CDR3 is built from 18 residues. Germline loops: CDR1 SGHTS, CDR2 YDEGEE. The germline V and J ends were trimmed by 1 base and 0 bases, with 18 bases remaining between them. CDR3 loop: CASSLWLISGSSTDTQYF. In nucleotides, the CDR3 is TGTGCCAGCAGCTTGTGGCTAATTAGCGGTTCTAGCACAGATACGCAGTATTTT.

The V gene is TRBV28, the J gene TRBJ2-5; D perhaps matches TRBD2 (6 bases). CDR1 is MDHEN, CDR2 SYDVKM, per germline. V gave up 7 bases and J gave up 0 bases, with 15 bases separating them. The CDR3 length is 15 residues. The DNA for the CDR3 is TGTGCCAGCAAACATCTAGCGACCCACCAAGAGACCCAGTACTTC. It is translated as CASKHLATHQETQYF. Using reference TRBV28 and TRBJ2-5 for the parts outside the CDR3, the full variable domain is DVKVTQSSRYLVKRTGEKVFLECVQDMDHENMFWYRQDPGLGLRLIYFSYDVKMKEKGDIPEGYSVSREKKERFSLILESASTNQTSMYLCASKHLATHQETQYFGPGTRLLVL.

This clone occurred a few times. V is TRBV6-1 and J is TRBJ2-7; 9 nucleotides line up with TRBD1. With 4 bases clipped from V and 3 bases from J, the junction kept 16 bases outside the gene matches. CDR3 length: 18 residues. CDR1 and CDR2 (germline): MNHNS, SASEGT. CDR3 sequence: CASSVDRGSPNRLYEQYF. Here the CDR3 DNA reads TGTGCCAGCAGTGTAGACAGGGGGAGTCCGAATCGCCTCTACGAGCAGTACTTC.

CDR3 region: CASSPRPTGNTIYF. The CDR3 nucleotides read TGTGCCAGCAGCCCCCGCCCGACAGGAAACACCATATATTTT. The chain carries TRBV3-1 (or the pseudogene TRBV3-2) and TRBJ1-3; D gene unclear. CDR3 length: 14 residues. Germline lookup yields CDR1 LGHDT and CDR2 YNNKEL (reference sequence). V was pared by 4 bases and J by 4 bases, with 11 bases between.

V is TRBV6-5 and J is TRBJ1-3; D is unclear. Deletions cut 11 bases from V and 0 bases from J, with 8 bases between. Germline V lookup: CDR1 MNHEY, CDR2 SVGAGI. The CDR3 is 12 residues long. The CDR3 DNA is TGTGCCGGACGGGGCTCTGGAAACACCATATATTTT. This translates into CAGRGSGNTIYF.

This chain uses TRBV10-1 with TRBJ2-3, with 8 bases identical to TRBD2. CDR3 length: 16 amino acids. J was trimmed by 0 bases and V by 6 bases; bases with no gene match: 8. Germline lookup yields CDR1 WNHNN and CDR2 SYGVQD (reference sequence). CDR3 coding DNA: TGCGCCAGCAGCCTCGGTCGGGGGGGCAGCACAGATACGCAGTATTTT. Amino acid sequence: CASSLGRGGSTDTQYF.

The CDR3 nucleotides are TGTGCTAGTGGTTTGGTACAACTTGGGCCTTTTAGTCAGCCCCAGCATTTT. Translation gives CASGLVQLGPFSQPQHF. This chain connects TRBV12-5 to TRBJ1-5; D is undetermined. The CDR3 spans 17 residues. Germline CDR1 reads LGHNT; CDR2 reads FRNRAP. The V end lost 0 bases, the J end lost 6 bases, and 18 bases lay between the germline ends.

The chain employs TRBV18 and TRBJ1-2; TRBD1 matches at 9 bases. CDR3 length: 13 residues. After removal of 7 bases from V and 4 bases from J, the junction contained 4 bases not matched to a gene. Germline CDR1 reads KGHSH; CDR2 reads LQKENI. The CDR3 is CASFPDRGYGYTF. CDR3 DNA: TGTGCCAGCTTTCCGGACAGGGGCTATGGCTACACCTTC. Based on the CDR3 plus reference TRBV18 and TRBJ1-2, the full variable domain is NAGVMQNPRHLVRRRGQEARLRCSPMKGHSHVYWYRQLPEEGLKFMVYLQKENIIDESGMPKERFSAEFPKEGPSILRIQQVVRGDSAAYFCASFPDRGYGYTFGSGTRLTVV.

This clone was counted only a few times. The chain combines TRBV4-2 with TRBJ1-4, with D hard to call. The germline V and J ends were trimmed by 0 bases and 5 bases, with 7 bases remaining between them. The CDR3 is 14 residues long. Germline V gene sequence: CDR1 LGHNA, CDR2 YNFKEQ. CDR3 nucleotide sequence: TGTGCCAGCAGCCAAGATCCCGGGAATGAAAAACTGTTTTTT. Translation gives CASSQDPGNEKLFF.

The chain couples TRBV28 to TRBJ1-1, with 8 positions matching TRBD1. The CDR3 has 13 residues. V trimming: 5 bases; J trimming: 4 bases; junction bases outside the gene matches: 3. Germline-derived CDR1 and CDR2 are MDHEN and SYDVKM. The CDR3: CASSVDRATEAFF. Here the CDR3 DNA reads TGTGCCAGCAGTGTGGACAGGGCCACTGAAGCTTTCTTT. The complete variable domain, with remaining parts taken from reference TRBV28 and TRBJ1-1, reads DVKVTQSSRYLVKRTGEKVFLECVQDMDHENMFWYRQDPGLGLRLIYFSYDVKMKEKGDIPEGYSVSREKKERFSLILESASTNQTSMYLCASSVDRATEAFFGQGTRLTVV.

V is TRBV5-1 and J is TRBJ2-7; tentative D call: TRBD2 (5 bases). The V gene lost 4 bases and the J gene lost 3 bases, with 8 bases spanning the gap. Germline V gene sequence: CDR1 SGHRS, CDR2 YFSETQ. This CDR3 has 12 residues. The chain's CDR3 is CASSMTNYEQYF. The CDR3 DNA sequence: TGCGCCAGCAGCATGACTAACTACGAGCAGTACTTC.

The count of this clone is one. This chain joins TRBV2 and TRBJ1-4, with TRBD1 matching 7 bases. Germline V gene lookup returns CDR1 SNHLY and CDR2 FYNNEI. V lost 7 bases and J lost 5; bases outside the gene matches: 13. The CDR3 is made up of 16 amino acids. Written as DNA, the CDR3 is TGTGCCAGCAAATTCCTAACGGACAGGCCCAATGAAAAACTGTTTTTT. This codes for CASKFLTDRPNEKLFF.

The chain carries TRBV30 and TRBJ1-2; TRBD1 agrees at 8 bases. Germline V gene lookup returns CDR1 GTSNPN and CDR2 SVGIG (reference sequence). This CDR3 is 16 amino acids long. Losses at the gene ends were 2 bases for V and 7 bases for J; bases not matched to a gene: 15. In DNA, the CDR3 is TGTGCCTGGAGTATCCAGGGGGCGCAGAGGGCGCGTGGCTACACCTTC. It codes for CAWSIQGAQRARGYTF.

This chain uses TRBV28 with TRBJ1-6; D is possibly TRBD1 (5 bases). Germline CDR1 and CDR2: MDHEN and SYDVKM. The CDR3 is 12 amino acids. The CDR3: CGAVTGNSPLHF. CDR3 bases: TGTGGGGCAGTCACAGGCAATTCACCCCTCCACTTT.

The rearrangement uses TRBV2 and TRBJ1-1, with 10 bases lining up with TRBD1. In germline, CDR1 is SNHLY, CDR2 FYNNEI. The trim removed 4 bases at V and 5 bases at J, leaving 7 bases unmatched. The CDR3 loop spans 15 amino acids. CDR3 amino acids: CASSVWTGGGTEAFF. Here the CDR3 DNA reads TGTGCCAGCAGTGTATGGACAGGGGGTGGGACTGAAGCTTTCTTT.

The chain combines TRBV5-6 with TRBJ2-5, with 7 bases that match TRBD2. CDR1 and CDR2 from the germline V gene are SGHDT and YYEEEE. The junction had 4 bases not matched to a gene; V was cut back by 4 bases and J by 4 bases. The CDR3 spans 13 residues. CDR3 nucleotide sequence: TGTGCCAGCAGCGCCATAGCGGGAGAGACCCAGTACTTC. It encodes CASSAIAGETQYF.